This entry describes one T cell receptor (beta chain). Its specificity is unknown. This sample was included in a study of blood T cells in healthy people across ages. Broader study findings: Estimates based on one million T cells were treated as lower bounds.

Germline V CDR1 and CDR2: MNHEY, SVGAGI. Trimming took 0 bases from V and 2 from J, leaving 18 bases between them. The CDR3 runs 18 residues. A second PCR of roughly 7 to 11 cycles used a sample-barcoded 5' primer and a J-beta primer mix. A single record per CDR3 protein comes from TCRdb applying MiXCR to the 5' RACE reads. Counted here are 550,000 to 650,000 distinct CDR3 sequences, 25% to 35% occurring once; the ten biggest clones make up roughly 3.5%. These data also featured in a second study, about T cells of mothers and their children.

The source is a boy aged 2 to 10 in good health. V is TRBV6-5 and J is TRBJ2-3, with D maybe TRBD1 (5 bases). The sequencing input was blood. This CDR3 reads CASSYSPGPKGHTDTQYF. The CDR3 coding sequence is TGTGCCAGCAGTTACTCTCCGGGCCCCAAGGGGCACACAGATACGCAGTATTTT.